The 3 T cell receptor beta chains reported below all come from one sample, sequenced in a study of blood T cell repertoires in COVID-19 (dated by TCRdb to the early 2020s). To prepare the library, the immunoSEQ multiplex PCR assay was applied. What TCRdb holds here is the immuneACCESS table cut down to in-frame rearrangements. Part of the clones is not present; checked against another copy, under half of the missing clones reflect an unresolved V gene, and the others are unexplained. This sample gives 300,000 or so clones in total; 85% to 90% of them show up just once. Of the sample, 3.7% is held by the ten largest clones. The specimen was peripheral blood. All receptors come from a woman in her forties with acute or convalescent COVID-19.

V gene TRBV3-1 (or the pseudogene TRBV3-2) combines with J gene TRBJ2-2, with D unresolved. Trimming cost V 3 bases and J 5 bases, with 7 bases left between them. The CDR3 length is 13 residues. The germline gives CDR1 LGHDT, CDR2 YNNKEL (reference sequence). Written as DNA, the CDR3 is TGTGCCAGCAGCCAGGTCGGGACCGGGGAGCTGTTTTTT. It codes for CASSQVGTGELFF.

This clone appeared a few times. This chain uses TRBV4-2 with TRBJ1-2; D is possibly TRBD1 (6 bases). Per germline, CDR1 LGHNA and CDR2 YNFKEQ. V was cut by 6 bases and J by 1 base, with 12 bases left in between. CDR3 size: 14 residues. This CDR3 is CASRSRGVNYGYTF. CDR3 coding DNA: TGTGCCAGCAGAAGCAGGGGAGTTAACTATGGCTACACCTTC.

This sequence joins TRBV9 and TRBJ1-6; TRBD1 matches 8 bases. Germline V gene lookup returns CDR1 SGDLS and CDR2 YYNGEE. V gave up 4 bases and J gave up 7 bases; unmatched junction bases: 10. The CDR3 totals 16 residues. The CDR3 coding sequence is TGTGCCAGCAGCTTCGCGGACAGGGTAGAAAATTCACCCCTCCACTTT. Translated, it gives CASSFADRVENSPLHF.